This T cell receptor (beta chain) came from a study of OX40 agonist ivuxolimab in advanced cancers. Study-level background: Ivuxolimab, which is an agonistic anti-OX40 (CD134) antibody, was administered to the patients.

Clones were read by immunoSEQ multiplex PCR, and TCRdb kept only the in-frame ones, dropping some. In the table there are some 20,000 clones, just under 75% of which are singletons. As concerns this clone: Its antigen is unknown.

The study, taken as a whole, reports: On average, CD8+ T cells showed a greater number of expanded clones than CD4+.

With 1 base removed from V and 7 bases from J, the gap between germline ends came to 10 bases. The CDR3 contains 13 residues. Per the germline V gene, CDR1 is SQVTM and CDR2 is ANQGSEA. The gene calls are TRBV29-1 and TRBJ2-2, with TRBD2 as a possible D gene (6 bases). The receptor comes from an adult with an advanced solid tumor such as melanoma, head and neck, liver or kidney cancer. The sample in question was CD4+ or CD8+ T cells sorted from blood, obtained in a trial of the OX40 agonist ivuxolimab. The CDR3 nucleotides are TGCAGCGTTGAAGCCCTCGGGAGCGGGGAGCTGTTTTTT. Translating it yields CSVEALGSGELFF.